Listed here is a single T cell receptor (beta chain). Its antigen is still unknown. This CDR3 spans 18 amino acids. V gave up 0 bases and J gave up 4 bases; unmatched junction bases: 10. Germline V gene lookup returns CDR1 SGHRS and CDR2 YFSETQ. Clones were read by immunoSEQ multiplex PCR, and TCRdb kept only the in-frame ones, dropping some. Of roughly 93,000 clones in the sample, about 90% are singletons; the top ten hold roughly 0.5%. This sample was included in a study of OX40 agonist ivuxolimab in advanced cancers. For the study at large: Three patients responded partially, comprising one with hepatocellular carcinoma and two with cutaneous melanoma.

Points from the study as a whole: On average, CD8+ T cells showed a greater number of expanded clones than CD4+. Partial responders treated at 0.1-3.0 mg/kg exhibited clonal expansion among the lowest measured.

The chain has TRBV5-1 and TRBJ2-5; 12 bases agree with TRBD2. The source is an adult with an advanced solid tumor such as melanoma, head and neck, liver or kidney cancer. The sample consisted of CD4+ or CD8+ T cells sorted from blood, taken in a trial of the OX40 agonist ivuxolimab. The CDR3 DNA sequence: TGCGCCAGCAGCTTGGTTCTAGCGGGGGGGCCGAAGCGAGAGACCCAGTACTTC. This encodes CASSLVLAGGPKRETQYF. The full variable domain, with the rest looked up from reference TRBV5-1 and TRBJ2-5, is KAGVTQTPRYLIKTRGQQVTLSCSPISGHRSVSWYQQTPGQGLQFLFEYFSETQRNKGNFPGRFSGRQFSNSRSEMNVSTLELGDSALYLCASSLVLAGGPKRETQYFGPGTRLLVL.